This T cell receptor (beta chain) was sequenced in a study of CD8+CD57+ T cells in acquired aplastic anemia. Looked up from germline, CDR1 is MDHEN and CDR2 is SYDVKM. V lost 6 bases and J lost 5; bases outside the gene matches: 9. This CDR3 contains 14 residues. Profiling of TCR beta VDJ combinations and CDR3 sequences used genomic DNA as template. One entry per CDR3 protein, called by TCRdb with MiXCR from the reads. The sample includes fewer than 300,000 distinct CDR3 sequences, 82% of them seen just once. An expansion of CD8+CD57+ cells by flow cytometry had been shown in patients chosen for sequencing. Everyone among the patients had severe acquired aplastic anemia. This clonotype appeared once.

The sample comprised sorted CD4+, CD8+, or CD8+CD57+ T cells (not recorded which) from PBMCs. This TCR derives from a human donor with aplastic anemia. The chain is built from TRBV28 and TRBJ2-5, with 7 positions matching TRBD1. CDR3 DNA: TGTGCCAGCAGCCGGGGACAGTCTGCGGAGACCCAGTACTTC. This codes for CASSRGQSAETQYF.